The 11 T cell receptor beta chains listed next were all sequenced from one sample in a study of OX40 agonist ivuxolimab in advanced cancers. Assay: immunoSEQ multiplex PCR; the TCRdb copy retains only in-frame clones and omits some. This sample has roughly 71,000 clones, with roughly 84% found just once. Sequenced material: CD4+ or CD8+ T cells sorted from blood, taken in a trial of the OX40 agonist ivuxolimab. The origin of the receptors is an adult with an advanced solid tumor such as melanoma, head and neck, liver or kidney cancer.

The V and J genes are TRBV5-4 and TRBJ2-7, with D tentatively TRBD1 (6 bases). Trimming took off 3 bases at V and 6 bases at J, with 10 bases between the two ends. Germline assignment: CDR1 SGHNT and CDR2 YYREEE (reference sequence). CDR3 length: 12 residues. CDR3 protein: CASSSPDSEQYF. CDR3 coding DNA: TGTGCCAGCAGCTCTCCGGACAGCGAGCAGTACTTC.

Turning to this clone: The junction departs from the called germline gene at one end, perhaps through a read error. The CDR3 sequence: CASSLRGSHEQYF. CDR3 in DNA: TGTGCCAGCAGTTTACGGGGCTCCCACGAGCAGTACTTC. This rearrangement joins TRBV28 to TRBJ2-7; D may correspond to TRBD1 or TRBD2 (5 bases each). The germline gives CDR1 MDHEN, CDR2 SYDVKM. There are 13 residues in the CDR3.

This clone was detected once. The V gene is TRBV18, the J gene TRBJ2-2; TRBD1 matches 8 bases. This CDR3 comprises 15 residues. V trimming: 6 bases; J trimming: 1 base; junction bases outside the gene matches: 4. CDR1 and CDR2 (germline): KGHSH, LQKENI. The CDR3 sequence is CASSPGTGNTGELFF. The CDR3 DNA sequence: TGTGCCAGCTCCCCCGGGACAGGGAACACCGGGGAGCTGTTTTTT.

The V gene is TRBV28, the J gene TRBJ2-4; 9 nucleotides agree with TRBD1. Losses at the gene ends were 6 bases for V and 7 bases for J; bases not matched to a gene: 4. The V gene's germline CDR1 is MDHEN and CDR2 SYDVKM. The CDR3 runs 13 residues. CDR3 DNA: TGTGCCAGCAGGCCACAGGGGGCGAACATTCAGTACTTC. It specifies CASRPQGANIQYF.

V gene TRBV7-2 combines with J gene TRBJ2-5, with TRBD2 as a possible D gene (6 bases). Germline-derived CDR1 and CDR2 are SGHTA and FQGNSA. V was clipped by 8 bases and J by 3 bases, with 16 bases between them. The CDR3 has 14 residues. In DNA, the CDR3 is TGTGCCAGCCAATTTGGAGGGGTTAAAGAGACCCAGTACTTC. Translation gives CASQFGGVKETQYF.

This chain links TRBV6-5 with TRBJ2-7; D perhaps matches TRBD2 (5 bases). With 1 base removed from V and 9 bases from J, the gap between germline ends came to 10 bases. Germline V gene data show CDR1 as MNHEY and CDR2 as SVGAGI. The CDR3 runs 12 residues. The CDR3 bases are TGTGCCAGCAGTTACTATAGGACTGGGCAGTACTTC. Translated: CASSYYRTGQYF.

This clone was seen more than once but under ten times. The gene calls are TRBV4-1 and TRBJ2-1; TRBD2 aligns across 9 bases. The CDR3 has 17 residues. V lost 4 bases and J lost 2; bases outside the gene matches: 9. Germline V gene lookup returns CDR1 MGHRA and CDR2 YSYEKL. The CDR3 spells CASSPQGSGRTYNEQFF. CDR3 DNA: TGCGCCAGCAGCCCCCAGGGTAGCGGGAGAACCTACAATGAGCAGTTCTTC.

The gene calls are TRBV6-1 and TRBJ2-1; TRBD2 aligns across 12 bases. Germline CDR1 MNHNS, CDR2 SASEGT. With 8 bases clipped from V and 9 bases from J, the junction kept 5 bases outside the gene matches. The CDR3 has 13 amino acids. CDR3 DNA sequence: TGTGCCAGCTTCCTAGCGGGAGGGATTGAGCAGTTCTTC. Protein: CASFLAGGIEQFF.

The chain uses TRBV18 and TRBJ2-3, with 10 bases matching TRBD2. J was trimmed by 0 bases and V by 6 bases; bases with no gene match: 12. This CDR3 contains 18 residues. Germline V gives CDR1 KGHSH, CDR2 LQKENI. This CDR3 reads CASSRTSGKTYSTDTQYF. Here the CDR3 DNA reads TGTGCCAGCTCCCGCACTAGCGGGAAAACCTATAGCACAGATACGCAGTATTTT.

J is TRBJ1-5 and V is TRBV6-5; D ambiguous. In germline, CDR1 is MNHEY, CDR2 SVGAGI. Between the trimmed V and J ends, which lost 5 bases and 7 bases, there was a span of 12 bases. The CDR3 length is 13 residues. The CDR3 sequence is CASSGSGNQPQHF. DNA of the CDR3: TGTGCCAGCAGTGGGTCTGGGAACCAGCCCCAGCATTTT.

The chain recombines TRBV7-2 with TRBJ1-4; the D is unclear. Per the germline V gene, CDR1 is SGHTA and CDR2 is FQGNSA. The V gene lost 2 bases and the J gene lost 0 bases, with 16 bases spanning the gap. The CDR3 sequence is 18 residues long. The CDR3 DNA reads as TGTGCCAGCAGCTTAAGGCAGAGGAGAGCCCCAACTAATGAAAAACTGTTTTTT. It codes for CASSLRQRRAPTNEKLFF.